Detailed here is one T cell receptor beta chain. The antigen is undetermined. The data originate from a study of T cell responses to AZD1222 COVID-19 vaccine. Study-level information: Second-dose timings of about 4 or about 12 weeks were pooled.

General observations from the study: Just a handful of AZD1222 recipients tested seropositive at baseline.

The protocol was immunoSEQ multiplex PCR, while the TCRdb copy is restricted to in-frame clones and leaves out a portion. The table includes roughly 150,000 clones, roughly nine tenths detected once. The V gene's germline CDR1 is SGHTA and CDR2 FQGNSA. V lost 5 bases and J 0 bases, leaving 17 bases between the germline ends. The CDR3 extends over 16 amino acids. The chain joins TRBV7-2 to TRBJ2-7, with D possibly matching TRBD2 (6 bases). The clonotype was recovered from an adult in good health. Sequenced material: peripheral blood, taken on day 0 of AZD1222 vaccination. DNA for the CDR3: TGTGCCAGCAGCCCAGAGAGCGGGCTTAGCTCCTACGAGCAGTACTTC. It codes for CASSPESGLSSYEQYF.